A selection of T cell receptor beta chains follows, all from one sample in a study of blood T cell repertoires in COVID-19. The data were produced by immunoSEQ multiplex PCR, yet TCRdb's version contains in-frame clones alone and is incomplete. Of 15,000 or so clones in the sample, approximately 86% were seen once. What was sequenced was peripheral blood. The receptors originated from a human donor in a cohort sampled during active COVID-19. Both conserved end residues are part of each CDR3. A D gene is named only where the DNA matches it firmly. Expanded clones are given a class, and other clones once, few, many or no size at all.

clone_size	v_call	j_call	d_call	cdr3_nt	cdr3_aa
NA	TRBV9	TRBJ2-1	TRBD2	TGTGCCAGCAGCAACCCCCTCGGCGCGGGGGGGATCAATGAGCAGTTCTTC	CASSNPLGAGGINEQFF
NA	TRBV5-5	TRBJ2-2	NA	TGTGCCAGCAGCTTACTTCTCGGGACCGGGGAGCTGTTTTTT	CASSLLLGTGELFF
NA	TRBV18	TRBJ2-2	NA	TGTGCCAGCTCCCCGGTAGGACTCGTGAACACCGGGGAGCTGTTTTTT	CASSPVGLVNTGELFF
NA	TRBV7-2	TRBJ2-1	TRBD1	TGTGCCAGCAGCTCCGCCGGGACAGGGTGGTACAATGAGCAGTTCTTC	CASSSAGTGWYNEQFF
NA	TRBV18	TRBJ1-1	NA	TGTGCCAGCTCACCGGGGCTCAACACTGAAGCTTTCTTT	CASSPGLNTEAFF
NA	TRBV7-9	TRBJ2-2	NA	TGTGCCAGCAGAAAGACCGGAGGTCGGACCGGGGAGCTGTTTTTT	CASRKTGGRTGELFF
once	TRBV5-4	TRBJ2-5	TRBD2	TGTGCCAGCAGCTTGGGATCCGCGGGGGGCCCGGAGACCCAGTACTTC	CASSLGSAGGPETQYF
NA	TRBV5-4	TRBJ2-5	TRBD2	TGTGCCAGCAGCCCACCGGGACTAGCGGGGGAAGAGACCCAGTACTTC	CASSPPGLAGEETQYF
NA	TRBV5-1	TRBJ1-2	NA	TGCGCCAGCAGCATCCTAGATAGGCGGGACTATGGCTACACCTTC	CASSILDRRDYGYTF
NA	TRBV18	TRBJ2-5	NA	TGTGCCAGCTCGGGGACCGGGGGAGAGACCCAGTACTTC	CASSGTGGETQYF
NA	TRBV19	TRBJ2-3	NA	TGTGCCAGTAGTATGGGAGGTAGCACAGATACGCAGTATTTT	CASSMGGSTDTQYF
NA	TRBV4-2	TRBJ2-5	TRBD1	TGTGCCAGCAGCAAAGTCTCGGGACAGGGTGTTTCGGAGACCCAGTACTTC	CASSKVSGQGVSETQYF
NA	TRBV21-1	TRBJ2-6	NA	TGTGCCAGCAGCCCCATAAAGGGACAGGGGGCCCCTGGGGCCAACGTCCTGACTTTC	CASSPIKGQGAPGANVLTF